This T cell receptor beta chain came from a study of identical twins. Study conclusions and caveats: Sequences that were out-of-frame, alpha and twin-shared displayed an excess of low generation probability.

TCRdb re-analysed the 5' RACE reads in MiXCR, keeping a single row per CDR3 protein. The sample yields hundreds of thousands of distinct CDR3 sequences, under 8.5% seen once. Germline assignment: CDR1 MDHEN and CDR2 SYDVKM. The CDR3 is made up of 14 amino acids. V shed 6 bases, J shed 5 bases, and the junction held 9 bases outside the gene matches. This clonotype was observed a few times. Its cognate antigen is unknown. The data also belong to a second study, concerning yellow fever vaccine responses in identical twins.

The TCR originated in a woman aged 18 to 35 in good health. The material sequenced was PBMCs. V gene TRBV28 combines with J gene TRBJ2-7; 8 nucleotides line up with TRBD1. CDR3 protein: CASSQGAGSDEQYF. The CDR3 region has the DNA TGTGCCAGCAGCCAGGGGGCAGGGAGCGACGAGCAGTACTTC.